This T cell receptor beta chain was identified in a study of T cells in Graves' hyperthyroidism and ophthalmopathy. The overall study: Peripheral blood draws took place at initial diagnosis, ahead of any treatment. The study, taken as a whole, reports: Using 13 V-J features, a model discriminated ophthalmopathy from stable hyperthyroidism.

The table lists this clonotype with many counts. Its target is unknown. Per the germline V gene, CDR1 is MDHEN and CDR2 is SYDVKM. After removal of 4 bases from V and 1 base from J, the junction contained 12 bases not matched to a gene. This CDR3 is built from 17 residues. Among the patients, aged 18 to 65, hyperthyroidism was newly diagnosed and had lasted under 2 months. It was 10 ml of fresh peripheral blood that supplied the PBMCs. Amplification targeted TCR beta CDR3 regions from RNA transcripts. With the HTBI primer set, the TCR CDR3 went through a first round of RT-PCR. TCRdb used MiXCR to reprocess the multiplex PCR reads, holding one entry per CDR3 protein. Of 300,000 to 400,000 distinct CDR3 sequences in the sample, approximately 13% are singletons; the top ten hold more than 9.5%.

The genes are TRBV28 and TRBJ2-7; 8 bases match TRBD2. Source material: blood. This receptor was identified in a woman in her fifties or sixties with Graves' hyperthyroidism. The CDR3 loop reads CASSSHRLIAGSYEQYF. In DNA, the CDR3 is TGTGCCAGCAGTTCCCACCGGTTGATAGCGGGGTCCTACGAGCAGTACTTC.